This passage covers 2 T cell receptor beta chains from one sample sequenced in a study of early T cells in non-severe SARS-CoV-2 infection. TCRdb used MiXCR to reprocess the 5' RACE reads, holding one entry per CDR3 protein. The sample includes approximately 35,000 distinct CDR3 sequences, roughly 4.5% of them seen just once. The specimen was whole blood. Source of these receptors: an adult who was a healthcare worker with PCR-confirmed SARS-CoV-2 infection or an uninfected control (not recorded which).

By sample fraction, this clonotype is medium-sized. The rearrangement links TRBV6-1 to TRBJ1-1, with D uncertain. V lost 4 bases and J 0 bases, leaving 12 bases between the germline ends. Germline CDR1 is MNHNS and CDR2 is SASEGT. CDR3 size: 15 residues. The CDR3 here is CASSATSVMNTEAFF. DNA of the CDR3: TGTGCCAGCAGTGCGACGAGCGTAATGAACACTGAAGCTTTCTTT.

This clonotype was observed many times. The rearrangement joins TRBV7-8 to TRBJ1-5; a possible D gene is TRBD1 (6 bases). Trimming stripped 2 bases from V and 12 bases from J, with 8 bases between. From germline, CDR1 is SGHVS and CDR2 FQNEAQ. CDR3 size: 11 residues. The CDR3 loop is CASSLQGFQHF. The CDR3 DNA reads TGTGCCAGCAGCTTACAGGGGTTCCAGCATTTT.